A single sample gave rise to the 23 T cell receptor beta chains below, sequenced in a study of blood T cell repertoires in COVID-19 (dated by TCRdb to 2019 to 2021). Preparation of the library involved the immunoSEQ multiplex PCR assay. This is the immuneACCESS table as TCRdb keeps it, with only in-frame sequences that have V and J called. A part of the clones is gone; compared with another copy, unresolved V genes explain less than half, and the rest is unexplained. The sample table holds about 240,000 clones, of which roughly 81% were seen once. The biggest ten clones account for 4% of the sample. Sequences were obtained from peripheral blood. The receptors stem from a man between 50 and 59 years old with acute or convalescent COVID-19.

This clone has only one observation. The chain recombines TRBV5-1 with TRBJ2-1; TRBD2 agrees at 9 bases. The J segment lost 3 bases and the V segment lost 0 bases, leaving 1 base of the junction unmatched. Looked up from germline, CDR1 is SGHRS and CDR2 is YFSETQ. The CDR3 has 15 amino acids. The CDR3 spells CASSLGSGGYNEQFF. CDR3 in DNA: TGCGCCAGCAGCTTGGGTAGCGGGGGCTACAATGAGCAGTTCTTC.

The chain uses TRBV2 and TRBJ2-3; 10 nucleotides align to TRBD2. The J segment lost 4 bases and the V segment lost 4 bases, leaving 2 bases of the junction unmatched. Germline CDR1 is SNHLY and CDR2 is FYNNEI. CDR3 length: 14 amino acids. The CDR3 protein is CASSASGGADTQYF. In DNA, the CDR3 is TGTGCCAGCAGTGCAAGCGGGGGGGCAGATACGCAGTATTTT.

V and J are TRBV27 and TRBJ2-7; 15 nucleotides agree with TRBD2. The CDR3 sequence is 20 residues long. CDR1 and CDR2 from the germline V gene are MNHEY and SMNVEV (reference sequence). J gave up 4 bases and V 5 bases, and 18 bases lay outside the gene matches. CDR3: CASSPHARTSGRAIAYEQYF. The DNA for the CDR3 is TGTGCCAGCAGTCCCCACGCCCGGACTAGCGGGAGGGCCATCGCGTACGAGCAGTACTTC.

The rearrangement joins TRBV7-9 to TRBJ1-1; maybe TRBD1 (5 bases). The CDR3 consists of 17 residues. Trimming pared 0 bases from V and 3 bases from J, leaving 17 bases between. The germline V gene has CDR1 SEHNR and CDR2 FQNEAQ (reference sequence). The CDR3 bases are TGTGCCAGCAGCTTAGCGGTGACAGCCCGAGGAGACACTGAAGCTTTCTTT. It codes for CASSLAVTARGDTEAFF.

The chain uses TRBV6-2 or TRBV6-3 and TRBJ2-1, with D possibly being TRBD2 (6 bases). Germline values: CDR1 MNHEY, CDR2 SVGEGT. The V gene lost 6 bases and the J gene lost 5 bases, with 17 bases spanning the gap. CDR3 length: 15 amino acids. The CDR3, as DNA: TGTGCCAGCAGCACGATAACGGGACTTAACAATGAGCAGTTCTTC. As protein: CASSTITGLNNEQFF.

This rearrangement joins TRBV10-3 to TRBJ1-2; 12 positions match TRBD1. The CDR3 totals 13 residues. J gave up 6 bases and V 6 bases, and 2 bases lay outside the gene matches. Germline values: CDR1 ENHRY, CDR2 SYGVKD. CDR3 amino acids: CAISGDRGHGYTF. The CDR3 DNA sequence: TGTGCCATCAGCGGGGACAGGGGGCATGGCTACACCTTC.

This clone was counted a single time. This chain uses TRBV29-1 with TRBJ2-1; TRBD1 aligns across 8 bases. The CDR3 loop spans 15 amino acids. Germline CDR1 is SQVTM and CDR2 is ANQGSEA. V lost 6 bases and J lost 0; bases outside the gene matches: 7. The CDR3 sequence: CSVGRTGSSYNEQFF. CDR3 nucleotide sequence: TGCAGCGTCGGAAGGACAGGGAGCTCCTACAATGAGCAGTTCTTC.

The gene calls are TRBV25-1 and TRBJ2-7; TRBD1 aligns across 9 bases. The junction had 4 bases not matched to a gene; V was cut back by 3 bases and J by 7 bases. Germline V CDR1 and CDR2: MGHDK, SYGVNS. The CDR3 consists of 13 residues. In DNA, the CDR3 is TGTGCCAGCAGTGACCTTGGACAGGGGGAGCAGTACTTC. It translates to CASSDLGQGEQYF.

This chain links TRBV27 with TRBJ2-1; 7 nucleotides align to TRBD2. With V trimmed by 5 bases and J by 9 bases, 7 bases remained unmatched. CDR1 and CDR2 from the germline V gene are MNHEY and SMNVEV (reference sequence). There are 13 residues in the CDR3. CDR3 DNA sequence: TGTGCCAGCAGTCAAACCTGGGGGGGTGAGCAGTTCTTC. Translation: CASSQTWGGEQFF.

Only a few counts were recorded for this clone. The genes are TRBV6-5 and TRBJ2-2; 8 nucleotides match TRBD2. V gave up 6 bases and J gave up 6 bases; unmatched junction bases: 6. Looked up from germline, CDR1 is MNHEY and CDR2 is SVGAGI. The CDR3 is 14 residues long. The CDR3 DNA follows: TGTGCCAGCAGGGAGGGAGCGGGGGCCGGGGAGCTGTTTTTT. Translated: CASREGAGAGELFF.

The chain is built from TRBV18 and TRBJ2-1; D call uncertain. The CDR3 covers 15 residues. The ends were cut back, 2 bases at V and 2 bases at J, with 10 bases in the middle. In germline, CDR1 is KGHSH, CDR2 LQKENI. This CDR3 is CASSPDSDPYNEQFF. CDR3 sequence (DNA): TGTGCCAGCTCACCAGACTCTGACCCCTACAATGAGCAGTTCTTC.

This clone was seen just once. The chain couples TRBV9 to TRBJ2-2; 7 positions match TRBD1. The CDR3 totals 14 residues. The germline gives CDR1 SGDLS, CDR2 YYNGEE. V gave up 6 bases and J gave up 6 bases; unmatched junction bases: 8. The chain's CDR3 is CASKEDRLAGELFF. CDR3 sequence (DNA): TGTGCCAGCAAAGAGGACAGGCTGGCCGGGGAGCTGTTTTTT.

The rearrangement joins TRBV6-5 to TRBJ2-7; D gene ambiguous. V was pared by 2 bases and J by 4 bases, with 15 bases between. Germline V lookup: CDR1 MNHEY, CDR2 SVGAGI. The CDR3 has 15 residues. The CDR3 region is CASSYAAGPSYEQYF. As DNA, the CDR3 is TGTGCCAGCAGTTACGCCGCAGGTCCTTCTTACGAGCAGTACTTC.

The chain joins TRBV3-1 (or the pseudogene TRBV3-2) to TRBJ2-7; the match to TRBD1 covers 7 bases. Germline V gene data show CDR1 as LGHDT and CDR2 as YNNKEL (reference sequence). The CDR3 is 15 amino acids. V was clipped by 4 bases and J by 2 bases; unmatched bases: 8. The CDR3 coding sequence is TGTGCCAGCAGCCGCCGAGGGACAGAACCCTACGAGCAGTACTTC. It translates to CASSRRGTEPYEQYF.

V usage is TRBV5-6 and J usage is TRBJ2-7; D perhaps matches TRBD1 (6 bases). Germline values: CDR1 SGHDT, CDR2 YYEEEE. The V gene lost 5 bases and the J gene lost 0 bases, with 12 bases spanning the gap. There are 14 residues in the CDR3. In DNA, the CDR3 is TGTGCCAGCAGATTTGACAGGTCCTCCTACGAGCAGTACTTC. Translated, it gives CASRFDRSSYEQYF.

This chain links TRBV6-6 with TRBJ1-6; 8 bases are shared with TRBD1. The ends lost 8 bases at V and 6 bases at J; junction bases unmatched: 12. Germline V gene lookup returns CDR1 MNHNY and CDR2 SVGAGI (reference sequence). The CDR3 totals 16 residues. The CDR3 DNA reads as TGTGCCAGCCCCCCACAGGGGGAGTCTTTTAATTCACCCCTCCACTTT. It codes for CASPPQGESFNSPLHF.

The J gene is TRBJ2-5, the V gene TRBV13, with 12 bases matching TRBD2. The V and J ends lost 4 bases and 3 bases, in that order; junction bases with no gene match: 3. Germline V gives CDR1 PRHDT, CDR2 FYEKMQ (reference sequence). CDR3 length: 15 residues. The CDR3 region is CASSSGLAGKETQYF. CDR3 DNA sequence: TGTGCCAGCAGCTCCGGACTAGCGGGGAAAGAGACCCAGTACTTC.

This sequence joins TRBV11-3 and TRBJ2-3, with 10 bases identical to TRBD1. Germline trimming cut 5 bases from V and 2 bases from J; bases unmatched to any gene: 7. Germline CDR1 and CDR2: SGHNT and YENEEA. This CDR3 region has 16 residues. CDR3 protein: CASSAEGTGVTDTQYF. CDR3 coding DNA: TGTGCCAGCAGCGCAGAGGGGACAGGGGTCACAGATACGCAGTATTTT. The whole variable domain, filled in from reference TRBV11-3 and TRBJ2-3, reads EAGVVQSPRYKIIEKKQPVAFWCNPISGHNTLYWYLQNLGQGPELLIRYENEEAVDDSQLPKDRFSAERLKGVDSTLKIQPAELGDSAVYLCASSAEGTGVTDTQYFGPGTRLTVL.

This rearrangement joins TRBV5-1 to TRBJ1-1; 9 bases fit TRBD1. Unmatched junction bases numbered 5, after V lost 6 bases and J lost 2 bases. The germline V gene has CDR1 SGHRS and CDR2 YFSETQ. The CDR3 loop spans 14 amino acids. CDR3 sequence reads: CASNPGQGNTEAFF. The CDR3 coding sequence is TGCGCCAGCAACCCGGGACAGGGTAACACTGAAGCTTTCTTT. Full variable domain (rest looked up from reference TRBV5-1 and TRBJ1-1): KAGVTQTPRYLIKTRGQQVTLSCSPISGHRSVSWYQQTPGQGLQFLFEYFSETQRNKGNFPGRFSGRQFSNSRSEMNVSTLELGDSALYLCASNPGQGNTEAFFGQGTRLTVV.

The chain joins TRBV7-9 to TRBJ1-2, with TRBD1 matching over 7 bases. V was clipped by 5 bases and J by 7 bases; unmatched bases: 10. Per germline, CDR1 SEHNR and CDR2 FQNEAQ (reference sequence). The CDR3 loop spans 14 amino acids. The CDR3 bases are TGTGCCAGCAGCCTAACAGGGGTGCGCGGTGGCTACACCTTC. Translating it yields CASSLTGVRGGYTF.

This chain connects TRBV4-1 to TRBJ2-3; the match to TRBD1 covers 11 bases. CDR3 size: 16 residues. J gave up 4 bases and V 0 bases, and 3 bases lay outside the gene matches. The germline gives CDR1 MGHRA, CDR2 YSYEKL. CDR3 amino acids: CASSQDGDRGSDTQYF. In nucleotides, the CDR3 is TGCGCCAGCAGCCAAGATGGGGACAGGGGGTCAGATACGCAGTATTTT.

The genes are TRBV5-5 and TRBJ2-5; 9 nucleotides match TRBD1. The V gene's germline CDR1 is SGHKS and CDR2 YYEKEE (reference sequence). There are 14 residues in the CDR3. The V gene end was trimmed by 0 bases and the J gene end by 5 bases; junction bases not matched to a gene: 2. The CDR3 bases are TGTGCCAGCAGCTTGGGGACAGGGGTGGAGACCCAGTACTTC. It encodes CASSLGTGVETQYF.

Relative to its sample, this clone is medium-sized (0.01 to 0.1%). The V call is TRBV7-3, the J call TRBJ2-2; tentative D call: TRBD1 (5 bases). The CDR3 has 14 amino acids. Germline-derived CDR1 and CDR2 are SGHTA and FQGTGA. V was trimmed by 6 bases and J by 1 base, leaving 9 bases between them. In DNA, the CDR3 is TGTGCCAGCAGATCAGGGTGGAACACCGGGGAGCTGTTTTTT. Protein sequence: CASRSGWNTGELFF.